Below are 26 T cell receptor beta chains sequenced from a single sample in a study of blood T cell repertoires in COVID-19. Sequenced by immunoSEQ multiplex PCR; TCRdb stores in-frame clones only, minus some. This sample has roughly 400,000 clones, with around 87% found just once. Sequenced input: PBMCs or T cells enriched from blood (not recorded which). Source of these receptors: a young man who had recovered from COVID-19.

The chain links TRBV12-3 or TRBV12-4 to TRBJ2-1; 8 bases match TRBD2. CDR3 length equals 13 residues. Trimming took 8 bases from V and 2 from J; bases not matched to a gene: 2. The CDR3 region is CASGLAAYNEQFF. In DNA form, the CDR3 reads TGTGCCAGCGGACTAGCAGCCTACAATGAGCAGTTCTTC.

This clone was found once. The CDR3 here is CAWRQKGAGYEQYF. CDR3 DNA: TGTGCCTGGAGACAGAAGGGTGCGGGCTACGAGCAGTACTTC. The rearrangement links TRBV30 to TRBJ2-7; D perhaps matches TRBD2 (5 bases). This CDR3 has 14 residues. The V and J ends lost 3 bases and 3 bases respectively, with 15 bases between them. Germline CDR1 GTSNPN, CDR2 SVGIG (reference sequence).

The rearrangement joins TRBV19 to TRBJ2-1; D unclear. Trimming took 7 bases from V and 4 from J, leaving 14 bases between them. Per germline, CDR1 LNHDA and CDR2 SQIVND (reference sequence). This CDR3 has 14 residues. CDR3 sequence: CASTPRRSYNEQFF. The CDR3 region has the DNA TGTGCCAGTACCCCGCGGCGGTCATACAATGAGCAGTTCTTC. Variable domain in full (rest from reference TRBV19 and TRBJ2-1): DGGITQSPKYLFRKEGQNVTLSCEQNLNHDAMYWYRQDPGQGLRLIYYSQIVNDFQKGDIAEGYSVSREKKESFPLTVTSAQKNPTAFYLCASTPRRSYNEQFFGPGTRLTVL.

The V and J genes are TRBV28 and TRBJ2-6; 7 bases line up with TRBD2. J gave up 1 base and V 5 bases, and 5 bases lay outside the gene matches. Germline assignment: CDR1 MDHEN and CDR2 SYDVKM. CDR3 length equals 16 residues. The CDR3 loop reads CASSRGGVSGANVLTF. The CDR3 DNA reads TGTGCCAGCAGTCGTGGGGGGGTATCTGGGGCCAACGTCCTGACTTTC.

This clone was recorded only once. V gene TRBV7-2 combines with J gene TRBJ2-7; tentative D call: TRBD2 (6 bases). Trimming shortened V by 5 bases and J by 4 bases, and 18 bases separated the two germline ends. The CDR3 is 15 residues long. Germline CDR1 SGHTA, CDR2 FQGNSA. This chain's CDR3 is CASSGQGGLSYEQYF. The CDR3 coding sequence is TGTGCCAGCAGCGGCCAGGGAGGCTTATCGTACGAGCAGTACTTC. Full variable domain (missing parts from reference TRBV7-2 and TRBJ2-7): GAGVSQSPSNKVTEKGKDVELRCDPISGHTALYWYRQSLGQGLEFLIYFQGNSAPDKSGLPSDRFSAERTGGSVSTLTIQRTQQEDSAVYLCASSGQGGLSYEQYFGPGTRLTVT.

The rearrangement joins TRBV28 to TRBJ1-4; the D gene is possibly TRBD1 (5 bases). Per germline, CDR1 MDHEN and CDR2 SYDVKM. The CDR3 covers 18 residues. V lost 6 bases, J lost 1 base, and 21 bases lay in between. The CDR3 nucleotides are TGTGCCAGCAGGCGGACACAGGTGCTAGGTATAACTAATGAAAAACTGTTTTTT. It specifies CASRRTQVLGITNEKLFF.

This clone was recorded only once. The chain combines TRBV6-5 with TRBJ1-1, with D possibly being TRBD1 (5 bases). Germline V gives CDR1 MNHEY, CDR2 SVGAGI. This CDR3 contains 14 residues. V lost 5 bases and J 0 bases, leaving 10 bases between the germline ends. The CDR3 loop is CASSLRVLNTEAFF. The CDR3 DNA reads TGTGCCAGCAGTCTCAGGGTCTTGAACACTGAAGCTTTCTTT.

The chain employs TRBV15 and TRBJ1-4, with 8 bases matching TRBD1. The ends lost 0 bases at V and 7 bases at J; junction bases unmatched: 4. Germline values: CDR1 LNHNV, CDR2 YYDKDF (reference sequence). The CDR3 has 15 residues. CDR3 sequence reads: CATSRDQGASEKLFF. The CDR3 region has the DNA TGTGCCACCAGCAGAGATCAGGGGGCTAGTGAAAAACTGTTTTTT.

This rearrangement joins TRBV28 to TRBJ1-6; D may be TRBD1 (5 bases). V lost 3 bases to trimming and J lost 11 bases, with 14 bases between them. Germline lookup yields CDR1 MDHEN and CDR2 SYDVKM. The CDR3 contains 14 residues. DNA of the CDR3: TGTGCCAGCAGTTTGGGGGGAAGGGAGACACCCCTCCACTTT. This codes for CASSLGGRETPLHF.

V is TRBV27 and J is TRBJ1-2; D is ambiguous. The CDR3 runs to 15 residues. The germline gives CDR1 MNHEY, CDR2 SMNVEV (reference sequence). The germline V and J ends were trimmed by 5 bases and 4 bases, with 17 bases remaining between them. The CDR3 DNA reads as TGTGCCAGCAGTCCACAACCGCCCCTAGGCTATGGCTACACCTTC. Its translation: CASSPQPPLGYGYTF.

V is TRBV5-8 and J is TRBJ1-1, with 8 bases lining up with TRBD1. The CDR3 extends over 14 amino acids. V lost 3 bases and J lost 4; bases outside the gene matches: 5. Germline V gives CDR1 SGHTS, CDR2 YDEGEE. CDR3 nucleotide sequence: TGTGCCAGCAGCTCCGGACAGGGAGTCACTGAAGCTTTCTTT. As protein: CASSSGQGVTEAFF.

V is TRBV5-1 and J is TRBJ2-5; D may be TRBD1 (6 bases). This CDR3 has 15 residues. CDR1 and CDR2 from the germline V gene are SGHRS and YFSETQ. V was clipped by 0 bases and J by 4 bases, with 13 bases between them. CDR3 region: CASSLDGTKPETQYF. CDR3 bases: TGCGCCAGCAGCTTGGATGGGACAAAACCAGAGACCCAGTACTTC.

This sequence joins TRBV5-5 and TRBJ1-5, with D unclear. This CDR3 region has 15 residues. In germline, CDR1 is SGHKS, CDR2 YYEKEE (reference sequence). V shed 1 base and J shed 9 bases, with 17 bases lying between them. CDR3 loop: CASSLLRNLRAPQHF. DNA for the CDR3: TGTGCCAGCAGCTTGTTACGGAACCTGAGGGCGCCCCAGCATTTT.

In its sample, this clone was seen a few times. The CDR3 here is CASTMGGGLSGNTIYF. DNA for the CDR3: TGTGCCAGCACAATGGGAGGAGGACTCTCTGGAAACACCATATATTTT. V gene TRBV28 combines with J gene TRBJ1-3, with D unresolved. CDR1 is MDHEN, CDR2 SYDVKM, per germline. The CDR3 extends over 16 amino acids. Trimming took off 7 bases at V and 0 bases at J, with 16 bases between the two ends.

CDR3 in amino acids: CAWSGQGEQPQHF. DNA of the CDR3: TGTGCCTGGAGTGGACAGGGGGAGCAGCCCCAGCATTTT. The chain has TRBV30 and TRBJ1-5; TRBD1 aligns across 9 bases. The trim removed 1 base at V and 7 bases at J, leaving 2 bases unmatched. The germline V gene has CDR1 GTSNPN and CDR2 SVGIG (reference sequence). This CDR3 has 13 residues. Full variable domain (outside the CDR3, taken from reference TRBV30 and TRBJ1-5): SQTIHQWPATLVQPVGSPLSLECTVEGTSNPNLYWYRQAAGRGLQLLFYSVGIGQISSEVPQNLSASRPQDRQFILSSKKLLLSDSGFYLCAWSGQGEQPQHFGDGTRLSIL.

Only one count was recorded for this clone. CDR3 in amino acids: CASSRDQGTDTQYF. CDR3 DNA: TGTGCCAGCAGCCGGGACCAGGGGACAGATACGCAGTATTTT. The V and J genes are TRBV9 and TRBJ2-3, with D perhaps TRBD1 (6 bases). Germline CDR1 and CDR2: SGDLS and YYNGEE. V lost 4 bases, J lost 3 bases, and 12 bases lay in between. The CDR3 totals 14 residues.

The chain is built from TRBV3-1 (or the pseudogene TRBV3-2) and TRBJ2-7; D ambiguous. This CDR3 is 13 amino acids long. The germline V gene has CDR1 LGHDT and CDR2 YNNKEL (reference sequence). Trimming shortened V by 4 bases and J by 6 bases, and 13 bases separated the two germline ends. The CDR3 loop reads CASSRDGFGEQYF. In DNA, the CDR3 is TGTGCCAGCAGCCGTGACGGGTTCGGCGAGCAGTACTTC.

CDR3 DNA: TGTGCCAGCAGCTTGGGGGAGGGACTAGTCACAGATACGCAGTATTTT. It encodes CASSLGEGLVTDTQYF. The chain has TRBV7-9 and TRBJ2-3, with TRBD2 matching over 8 bases. J was trimmed by 2 bases and V by 3 bases; bases with no gene match: 7. The CDR3 is made up of 16 amino acids. Germline V lookup: CDR1 SEHNR, CDR2 FQNEAQ (reference sequence).

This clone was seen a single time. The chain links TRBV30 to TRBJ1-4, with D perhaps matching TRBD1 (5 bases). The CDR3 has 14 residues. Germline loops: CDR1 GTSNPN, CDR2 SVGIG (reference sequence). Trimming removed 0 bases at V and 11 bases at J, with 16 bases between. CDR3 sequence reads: CAWSVRPPGAKLFF. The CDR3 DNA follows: TGTGCCTGGAGTGTCAGGCCACCTGGGGCTAAACTGTTTTTT.

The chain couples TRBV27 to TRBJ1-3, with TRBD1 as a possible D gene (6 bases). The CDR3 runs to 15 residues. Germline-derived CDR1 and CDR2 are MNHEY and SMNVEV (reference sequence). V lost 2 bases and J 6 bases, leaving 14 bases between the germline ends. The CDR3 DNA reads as TGTGCCAGCAGTTTAACGCAGGGGAGGGCAAACACCATATATTTT. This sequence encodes CASSLTQGRANTIYF.

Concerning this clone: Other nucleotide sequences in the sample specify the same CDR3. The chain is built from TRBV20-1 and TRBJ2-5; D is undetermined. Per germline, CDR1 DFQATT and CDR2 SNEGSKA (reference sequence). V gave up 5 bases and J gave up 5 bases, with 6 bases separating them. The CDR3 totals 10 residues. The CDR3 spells CSARRETQYF. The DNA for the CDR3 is TGCAGTGCTCGCAGGGAGACCCAGTACTTC.

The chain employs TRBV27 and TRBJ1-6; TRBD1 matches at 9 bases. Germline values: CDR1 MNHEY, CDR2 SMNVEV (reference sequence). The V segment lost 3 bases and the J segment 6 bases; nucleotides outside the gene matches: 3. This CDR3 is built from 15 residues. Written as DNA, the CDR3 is TGTGCCAGCAGTTTCGGGACAGGGTTTAATTCACCCCTCCACTTT. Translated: CASSFGTGFNSPLHF.

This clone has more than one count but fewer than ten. CDR3 amino acids: CASSDLSGGAGGQYF. The CDR3 nucleotides are TGTGCCAGCAGTGATTTGTCGGGAGGGGCCGGGGGGCAGTATTTT. The rearrangement uses TRBV2 and TRBJ2-3; 8 nucleotides match TRBD2. Germline CDR1 reads SNHLY; CDR2 reads FYNNEI. V was pared by 3 bases and J by 11 bases, with 13 bases of the junction left unmatched. The CDR3 extends over 15 amino acids.

The CDR3 bases are TGTGCCACCAGCAGCACTATAAACCAGGGGGAAGAAGACAATGAGCAGTTCTTC. This codes for CATSSTINQGEEDNEQFF. The rearrangement joins TRBV15 to TRBJ2-1, with TRBD1 matching over 7 bases. Trimming cost V 3 bases and J 5 bases; bases outside gene matches: 16. The CDR3 runs to 18 residues. Germline CDR1 is LNHNV and CDR2 is YYDKDF (reference sequence).

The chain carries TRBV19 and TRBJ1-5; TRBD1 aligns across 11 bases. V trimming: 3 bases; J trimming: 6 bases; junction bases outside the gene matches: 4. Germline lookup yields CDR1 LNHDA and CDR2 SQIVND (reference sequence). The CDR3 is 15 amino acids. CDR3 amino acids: CASSMGQGVSQPQHF. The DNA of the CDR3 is TGTGCCAGTAGTATGGGACAGGGGGTAAGTCAGCCCCAGCATTTT. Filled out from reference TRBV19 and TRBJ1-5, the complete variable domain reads DGGITQSPKYLFRKEGQNVTLSCEQNLNHDAMYWYRQDPGQGLRLIYYSQIVNDFQKGDIAEGYSVSREKKESFPLTVTSAQKNPTAFYLCASSMGQGVSQPQHFGDGTRLSIL.

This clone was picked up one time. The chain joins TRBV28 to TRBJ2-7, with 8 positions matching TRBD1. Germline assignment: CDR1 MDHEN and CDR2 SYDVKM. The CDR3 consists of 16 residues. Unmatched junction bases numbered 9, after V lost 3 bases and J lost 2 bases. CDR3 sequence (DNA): TGTGCCAGCAGTTTCCGCCTCAGGGGGCACCCCTACGAGCAGTACTTC. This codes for CASSFRLRGHPYEQYF.